These 2 T cell receptor beta chains originate from one sample sequenced in a study of early T cells in non-severe SARS-CoV-2 infection. TCRdb independently ran MiXCR on the 5' RACE reads; one entry per CDR3 protein. The top ten hold 2.5% to 3.5% of the sample, which has tens of thousands of distinct CDR3 sequences, over 10% seen once. The specimen was whole blood, collected at baseline. The receptors come from an adult who was a healthcare worker with PCR-confirmed SARS-CoV-2 infection or an uninfected control (not recorded which).

This clonotype was seen ten or more times. This chain joins TRBV29-1 and TRBJ1-1; D might be TRBD1 (6 bases). Trimming took 7 bases from V and 7 from J, leaving 16 bases between them. The CDR3 has 12 residues. Germline CDR1 is SQVTM and CDR2 is ANQGSEA. The CDR3 region has the DNA TGCAGCGGAAGCCACGCGGACAGTGAAGCTTTCTTT. Residues: CSGSHADSEAFF.

This clonotype has just a few counts. CDR3 sequence: CASSYMVTSTDTQYF. As DNA, the CDR3 is TGTGCCAGCAGTTACATGGTAACTAGCACAGATACGCAGTATTTT. The chain carries TRBV6-2 or TRBV6-3 and TRBJ2-3; D is undetermined. Germline values: CDR1 MNHEY, CDR2 SVGEGT. V dropped 2 bases and J dropped 0 bases, with 9 bases sitting between them. CDR3 length: 15 amino acids.